Given below is one T cell receptor beta chain in context. 13 Jbeta primers and 60 Vbeta primers were used for the PCR. The data were produced by immunoSEQ multiplex PCR, yet TCRdb's version contains in-frame clones alone and is incomplete. This sample contains 31,000 or so clones. This sample stems from a study of cytomegalovirus exposure and HLA in healthy donors. V was trimmed by 4 bases and J by 2 bases, leaving 11 bases between them. From germline, CDR1 is KGHSH and CDR2 LQKENI. The CDR3 is 14 amino acids. Sample: PBMCs. This chain uses TRBV18 with TRBJ2-5; D perhaps matches TRBD2 (5 bases). This receptor was obtained from a female donor in good health and CMV-seronegative. CDR3 loop: CASSRRTEQETQYF. The CDR3 nucleotides are TGTGCCAGCTCACGGAGGACCGAACAAGAGACCCAGTACTTC.